The rows below give T cell receptor beta chains drawn from one sample of a study of CD8+ T cells in alopecia areata. The repertoire was sequenced with immunoSEQ multiplex PCR; TCRdb's copy has only in-frame clones and lacks some. The repertoire holds roughly 250,000 clones, around 67% seen once, with more than 0.95% in the top ten. The source was CD4+ T cells sorted from blood, collected at week 0. The receptors here all came from a human donor with alopecia areata. The CDR3 runs from the conserved cysteine through the conserved F or W. The D gene is left open where the match is weak.

CDR3 DNA | CDR3 protein | D gene | J gene | V gene
TGTGCCATCAGTGAGTCAGGGTATCACTACGAGCAGTACTTC | CAISESGYHYEQYF | . | TRBJ2-7 | TRBV10-3
TGTGCCAGCAGGGAGGTGGACGGCGAGCAGTACTTC | CASREVDGEQYF | . | TRBJ2-7 | TRBV27
TGCGCCAGCAGCCTAGGATTGGGGGTCGGGGAGACCCAGTACTTC | CASSLGLGVGETQYF | . | TRBJ2-5 | TRBV5-1
TGCGCCAGCAGCCAAGATCTTACGGTTGGCCAGCCCCAGCATTTT | CASSQDLTVGQPQHF | . | TRBJ1-5 | TRBV4-1
TGTGCCAGCGGCCCCAGGTTGGCAGGGAGGTATGGCTACACCTTC | CASGPRLAGRYGYTF | . | TRBJ1-2 | TRBV7-8
TGCAGTGCTACAGCGGGCCTCGAGCAGTTCTTC | CSATAGLEQFF | . | TRBJ2-1 | TRBV20-1
TGTGCCAGCAGCCCGGGCGGAGGGTCCTACGAGCAGTACTTC | CASSPGGGSYEQYF | . | TRBJ2-7 | TRBV7-2
TGTGCCAGCTCACTTGCACGCTCCACAGATACGCAGTATTTT | CASSLARSTDTQYF | . | TRBJ2-3 | TRBV18
TGTGCCTGGAGTGCGCCCAGCGAAGCTTTCTTT | CAWSAPSEAFF | . | TRBJ1-1 | TRBV30
TGTGCCAGCAGTTACTCGACAGCTAGCTACGAGCAGTACTTC | CASSYSTASYEQYF | . | TRBJ2-7 | TRBV6-5